Here is one T cell receptor (beta chain) with its context. Its antigen remains unidentified. This sample is part of a study of T cells expressing NK-cell markers. As for the study in general: In sorted CD3+CD56+NKG2C+, CD3+CD56+NKG2C- and CD3+CD56-NKG2C+ T cells, TCR beta repertoires were obtained.

Broader study findings: These clonotypes, the leaders elsewhere, also led the CD3+CD56-NKG2C+ fraction in a handful of donors.

CDR1 and CDR2 (germline): MDHEN, SYDVKM. CDR3 length equals 15 residues. Each CDR3 protein gets one entry in TCRdb, which reprocessed the 5' RACE reads and gives no DNA. The table for this sample gives a few hundred thousand distinct CDR3 sequences. Sequencing input: blood T cells: a sorted CD56 or NKG2C T cell subset, CD4+ or CD8+ T cells, or bulk PBMC T cells (not recorded which). This chain links TRBV28 with TRBJ2-7; TCRdb indicates TRBD1, and absent DNA this call remains unverified. This receptor was taken from a man aged 18 to 29 in good health. The CDR3 is CASREAGTGDYEQYF.